There are many counts of the clone carrying this T cell receptor beta chain. Its specificity is unknown. This sample was included in a study of blood T cells in healthy people across ages. From germline, CDR1 is SGHDT and CDR2 YYEEEE. There are 15 residues in the CDR3. V shed 0 bases and J shed 4 bases, with 8 bases lying between them. Notes on the study in general: Naive T cell percentage showed a strong correlation with the diversity of TCR beta.

A second roughly 7 to 11 cycle PCR used barcoded and J-beta primers. Via MiXCR, TCRdb re-called the 5' RACE reads, giving one row per CDR3 protein. This table has some 1,500,000 distinct CDR3 sequences, roughly 43% appearing once. The sequenced material came from blood. This sequence joins TRBV5-6 and TRBJ1-6; D gene unclear. This TCR derives from a woman younger than 30 in good health. This CDR3 reads CASSLATTYNSPLHF. The CDR3 bases are TGTGCCAGCAGCTTGGCGACAACGTATAATTCACCCCTCCACTTT.